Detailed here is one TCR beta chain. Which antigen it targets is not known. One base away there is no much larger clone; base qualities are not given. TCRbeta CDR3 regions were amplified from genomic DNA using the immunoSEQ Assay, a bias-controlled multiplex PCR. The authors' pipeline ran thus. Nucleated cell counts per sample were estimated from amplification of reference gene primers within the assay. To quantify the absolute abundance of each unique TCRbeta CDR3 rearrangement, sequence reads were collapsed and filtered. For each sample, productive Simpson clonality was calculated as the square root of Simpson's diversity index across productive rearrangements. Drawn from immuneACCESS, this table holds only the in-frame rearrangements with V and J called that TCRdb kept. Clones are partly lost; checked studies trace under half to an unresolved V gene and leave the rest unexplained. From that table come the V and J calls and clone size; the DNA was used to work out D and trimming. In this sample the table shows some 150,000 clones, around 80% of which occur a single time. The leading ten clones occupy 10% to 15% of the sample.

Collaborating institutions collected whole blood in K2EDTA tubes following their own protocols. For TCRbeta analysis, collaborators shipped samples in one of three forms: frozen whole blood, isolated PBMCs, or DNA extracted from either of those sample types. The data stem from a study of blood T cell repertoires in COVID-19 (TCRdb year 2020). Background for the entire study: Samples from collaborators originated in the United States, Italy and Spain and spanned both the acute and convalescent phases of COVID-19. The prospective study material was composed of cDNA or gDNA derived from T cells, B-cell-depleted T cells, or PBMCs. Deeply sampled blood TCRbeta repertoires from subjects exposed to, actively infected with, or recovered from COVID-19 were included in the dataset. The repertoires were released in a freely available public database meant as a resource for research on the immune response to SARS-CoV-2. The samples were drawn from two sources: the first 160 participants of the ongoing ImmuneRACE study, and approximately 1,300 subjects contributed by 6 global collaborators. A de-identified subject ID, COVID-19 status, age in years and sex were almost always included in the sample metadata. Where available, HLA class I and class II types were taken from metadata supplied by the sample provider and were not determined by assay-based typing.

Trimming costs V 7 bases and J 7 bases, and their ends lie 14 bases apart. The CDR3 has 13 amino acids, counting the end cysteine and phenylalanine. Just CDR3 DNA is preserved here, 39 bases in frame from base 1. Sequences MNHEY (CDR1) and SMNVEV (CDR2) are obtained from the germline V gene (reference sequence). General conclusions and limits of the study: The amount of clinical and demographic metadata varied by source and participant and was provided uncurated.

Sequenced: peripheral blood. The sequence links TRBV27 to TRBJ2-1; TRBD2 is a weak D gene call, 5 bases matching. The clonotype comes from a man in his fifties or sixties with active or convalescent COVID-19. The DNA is TGTGCCAGCAAAACCTTTACGGGAAATGAGCAGTTCTTC. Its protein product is CASKTFTGNEQFF.